The subject of this entry is one T cell receptor (beta chain). Its antigen remains unidentified. V lost 4 bases and J lost 6; bases outside the gene matches: 8. Germline CDR1 and CDR2: SEHNR and FQNEAQ (reference sequence). The CDR3 contains 14 residues. This record belongs to a study of long-term antiretroviral therapy in people with HIV. Study results and limitations: For ART adherence, viral resistance and therapy changes, no data were available.

Survey-level immunoSEQ v3.0 assays were run. Sequencing used immunoSEQ multiplex PCR; TCRdb keeps in-frame clones, though not all of them. The sample gives almost 30,000 clones, about nine tenths of which show up once; approximately 8% is in the top ten. V usage is TRBV7-9 and J usage is TRBJ2-7; 8 bases fit TRBD2. Sequencing used unsorted PBMCs, obtained 3.2 years before starting antiretroviral therapy. The TCR originated in a man in his forties or fifties with HIV. The CDR3 spells CASSSAGEWGEQYF. The CDR3, as DNA: TGTGCCAGCAGCTCAGCGGGAGAGTGGGGCGAGCAGTACTTC.